Shown below are 29 T cell receptor beta chains from a single sample sequenced in a study of blood T cell repertoires in COVID-19. Profiling relied on immunoSEQ multiplex PCR, and the TCRdb table lists in-frame clones only, not all of them. The sample has 140,000 to 150,000 clones, 81% seen once. The sample consisted of peripheral blood. Every receptor here comes from a human donor in a cohort sampled during active COVID-19.

A word on this clone: A read error is likely, as this CDR3 ends without the conserved phenylalanine or tryptophan. The DNA is left out, because the CDR3 cannot be placed on it with certainty; the CDR3 is given as TCRdb lists it. The chain recombines TRBV24-1 with TRBJ2-6; the table's TRBD2 call for D was not verified on the DNA. The CDR3 has 15 amino acids, counting both end residues. Germline V gene sequence: CDR1 KGHDR, CDR2 SFDVKD. CDR3 region: CATSDPDPGLAGGGC.

This chain links TRBV10-3 with TRBJ2-7; TRBD1 matches 11 bases. The germline gives CDR1 ENHRY, CDR2 SYGVKD. Germline trimming cut 3 bases from V and 5 bases from J; bases unmatched to any gene: 6. The CDR3 runs 15 residues. This CDR3 is CAISDPGTGGDEQYF. The DNA for the CDR3 is TGTGCCATCAGTGATCCCGGGACAGGGGGTGACGAGCAGTACTTC.

Notes on this clone: A much larger clone lies a single base off, so this may be a read error. The chain employs TRBV7-9 and TRBJ1-1; 10 nucleotides match TRBD1. CDR3 length: 16 amino acids. Trimming cost V 3 bases and J 4 bases; bases outside gene matches: 8. The germline V gene encodes CDR1 SEHNR and CDR2 FQNEAQ (reference sequence). CDR3 in DNA: TGTGCCAGCAGCTTCGGGGCGACAGGGGGCGGCACTGAAGCTTTCTTT. It codes for CASSFGATGGGTEAFF.

This chain connects TRBV7-2 to TRBJ2-7; no clear D gene. This CDR3 region has 14 residues. CDR1 is SGHTA and CDR2 is FQGNSA in the germline V gene. V was pared by 4 bases and J by 6 bases, with 16 bases between. CDR3 nucleotides: TGTGCCAGCAGCTCACCCTACCGGGTGGTCGAGCAGTACTTC. Its translation is CASSSPYRVVEQYF.

This clone appeared a few times. V and J are TRBV4-3 and TRBJ2-2, with D possibly TRBD1 on 5 matching bases. CDR3 length: 17 residues. The V and J ends lost 0 bases and 6 bases respectively, with 17 bases between them. CDR1 and CDR2 from the germline V gene are LGHNA and YSLEER. CDR3 loop: CASSQEQRDGAAGELFF. DNA for the CDR3: TGCGCCAGCAGCCAAGAACAACGAGATGGGGCCGCCGGGGAGCTGTTTTTT.

V is TRBV19 and J is TRBJ2-7; tentative D call: TRBD1 (6 bases). V was pared by 1 base and J by 6 bases, with 16 bases between. The CDR3 consists of 15 residues. CDR1 is LNHDA, CDR2 SQIVND, per germline (reference sequence). CDR3 nucleotides: TGTGCCAGTAGTATAGGCCTCACCAGGGGTGTCGAGCAGTACTTC. Translating gives CASSIGLTRGVEQYF.

This chain uses TRBV6-5 with TRBJ2-7, with TRBD1 identical over 9 bases. The CDR3 loop spans 15 amino acids. Germline CDR1 reads MNHEY; CDR2 reads SVGAGI. V lost 10 bases and J lost 5; bases outside the gene matches: 15. CDR3 bases: TGTGCCACCCGAGAGACGGGACAGGGTATCCACGAGCAGTACTTC. Its translation: CATRETGQGIHEQYF.

The chain carries TRBV28 and TRBJ2-2; 11 bases map to TRBD2. Germline V gene data show CDR1 as MDHEN and CDR2 as SYDVKM. After removal of 9 bases from V and 8 bases from J, the junction contained 11 bases not matched to a gene. The CDR3 consists of 15 residues. The CDR3 loop is CASEIAGGPVGELFF. The CDR3 nucleotides read TGTGCCAGTGAAATAGCGGGAGGGCCCGTGGGGGAGCTGTTTTTT.

This clone was observed a single time. The chain carries TRBV6-6 and TRBJ2-2; 8 nucleotides align to TRBD1. This CDR3 contains 16 residues. Looked up from germline, CDR1 is MNHNY and CDR2 is SVGAGI (reference sequence). V shed 6 bases and J 6 bases; nucleotides not matched to a gene: 12. In nucleotides, the CDR3 is TGTGCCAGCAGCCGCCCTACCTCCAGGGGGCCCGGGGAGCTGTTTTTT. Translated, it gives CASSRPTSRGPGELFF.

The chain has TRBV5-1 and TRBJ2-2; D possibly corresponds to TRBD1 (6 bases). Germline CDR1 and CDR2: SGHRS and YFSETQ. CDR3 length: 15 residues. Trimming removed 0 bases from V and 6 bases from J, with 12 bases in between. Here the CDR3 reads CASSLDGGWAGELFF. The CDR3, as DNA: TGCGCCAGCAGCTTGGATGGGGGCTGGGCCGGGGAGCTGTTTTTT. The full variable domain, rest sourced from reference TRBV5-1 and TRBJ2-2, is KAGVTQTPRYLIKTRGQQVTLSCSPISGHRSVSWYQQTPGQGLQFLFEYFSETQRNKGNFPGRFSGRQFSNSRSEMNVSTLELGDSALYLCASSLDGGWAGELFFGEGSRLTVL.

The chain joins TRBV6-6 to TRBJ1-5; 8 bases fit TRBD1. CDR1 and CDR2 (germline): MNHNY, SVGAGI (reference sequence). This CDR3 has 16 residues. V shed 7 bases and J 2 bases; nucleotides not matched to a gene: 10. CDR3 bases: TGTGCCAGCATGGGACAGGTCTCCCGGGGCAATCAGCCCCAGCATTTT. Translated, it gives CASMGQVSRGNQPQHF.

The chain has TRBV7-3 and TRBJ2-5; a weak D match, TRBD1 (5 bases). From germline, CDR1 is SGHTA and CDR2 FQGTGA. V was cut by 4 bases and J by 5 bases, with 11 bases left in between. The CDR3 totals 13 residues. The CDR3, as DNA: TGTGCCAGCAGCTATCAGGGTGGGGAGACCCAGTACTTC. It is translated as CASSYQGGETQYF.

The chain links TRBV5-1 to TRBJ1-2; 10 nucleotides align to TRBD1. Germline CDR1 and CDR2: SGHRS and YFSETQ. V shed 4 bases and J 4 bases; nucleotides not matched to a gene: 4. CDR3 length: 14 amino acids. This CDR3 is CASSATGGSYGYTF. Here the CDR3 DNA reads TGCGCCAGCAGCGCGACAGGGGGCTCCTATGGCTACACCTTC.

The V and J genes are TRBV19 and TRBJ2-4; TRBD2 aligns across 10 bases. Germline V gene data show CDR1 as LNHDA and CDR2 as SQIVND (reference sequence). Trimming at V came to 3 bases and at J to 6 bases, leaving 14 bases not matched to a gene. CDR3 length equals 18 residues. CDR3 in amino acids: CASSMGRGGLARGNIQYF. CDR3 nucleotide sequence: TGTGCCAGTAGTATGGGGCGAGGGGGACTAGCGAGAGGAAACATTCAGTACTTC.

The V call is TRBV9, the J call TRBJ1-1, with 9 bases matching TRBD1. The junction had 8 bases not matched to a gene; V was cut back by 4 bases and J by 10 bases. CDR3 length: 13 amino acids. Germline values: CDR1 SGDLS, CDR2 YYNGEE. CDR3 sequence reads: CASSSSGQGRAFF. The CDR3 DNA sequence: TGTGCCAGCAGCTCCTCGGGACAGGGTCGAGCTTTCTTT.

The rearrangement joins TRBV9 to TRBJ2-1, with 11 positions matching TRBD2. This CDR3 has 17 residues. The V gene's germline CDR1 is SGDLS and CDR2 YYNGEE. Unmatched junction bases numbered 9, after V lost 2 bases and J lost 5 bases. For the CDR3, the DNA is TGTGCCAGCAGCGTGACACTAGCGGGAGATTGGGACAATGAGCAGTTCTTC. This gives the protein CASSVTLAGDWDNEQFF.

This clone was seen once. The J gene is TRBJ2-1, the V gene TRBV24-1; 10 bases are a match to TRBD2. The CDR3 covers 14 residues. CDR1 is KGHDR, CDR2 SFDVKD, per germline. The V and J ends lost 7 bases and 6 bases, in that order; junction bases with no gene match: 5. The CDR3 loop reads CATRKAGGGNEQFF. The CDR3 DNA reads TGTGCCACCAGGAAAGCGGGAGGGGGCAATGAGCAGTTCTTC.

CDR3 nucleotides: TGCGCCAGCAGCCCCCCCGCGGCAGGGGTCTACAATGAGCAGTTCTTC. It translates to CASSPPAAGVYNEQFF. The chain joins TRBV5-1 to TRBJ2-1, with TRBD1 as a possible D gene (6 bases). Germline V gene data show CDR1 as SGHRS and CDR2 as YFSETQ. The CDR3 contains 16 residues. The germline V and J ends were trimmed by 4 bases and 3 bases, with 17 bases remaining between them.

Here the CDR3 DNA reads TGTGCCAGCAACCCGGCGGCAGATACGCAGTATTTT. Translating gives CASNPAADTQYF. The rearrangement uses TRBV11-2 and TRBJ2-3; D not certain. Per germline, CDR1 SGHAT and CDR2 FQNNGV. Trimming cost V 7 bases and J 4 bases, with 9 bases left between them. The CDR3 is 12 residues long.

This chain links TRBV4-2 with TRBJ2-7; 7 bases fit TRBD2. In germline, CDR1 is LGHNA, CDR2 YNFKEQ. V lost 4 bases and J lost 4; bases outside the gene matches: 10. The CDR3 covers 15 residues. The CDR3 region has the DNA TGTGCCAGCAGCCGAGGGGAGGGCGTGGGGTACGAGCAGTACTTC. As protein: CASSRGEGVGYEQYF.

This clone came up once. V gene TRBV6-5 combines with J gene TRBJ1-2; D perhaps matches TRBD1 (6 bases). Trimming stripped 5 bases from V and 6 bases from J, with 16 bases between. This CDR3 is built from 14 residues. Germline V gene lookup returns CDR1 MNHEY and CDR2 SVGAGI. CDR3 region: CASSRSRGFDGYTF. In nucleotides, the CDR3 is TGTGCCAGCAGTAGGAGTAGGGGGTTTGATGGCTACACCTTC.

This clone was counted only a few times. The chain is built from TRBV7-9 and TRBJ2-1; 8 nucleotides align to TRBD2. This CDR3 is 14 amino acids long. Per germline, CDR1 SEHNR and CDR2 FQNEAQ (reference sequence). Losses at the gene ends were 5 bases for V and 8 bases for J; bases not matched to a gene: 8. In DNA, the CDR3 is TGTGCCAGCAGCCTCCGGGCGGGGGGACATGAGCAGTTCTTC. Encoded protein: CASSLRAGGHEQFF.

The chain is built from TRBV4-2 and TRBJ2-5, with D possibly matching TRBD2 (6 bases). This CDR3 contains 15 residues. Germline assignment: CDR1 LGHNA and CDR2 YNFKEQ. V lost 1 base and J lost 5, with 14 bases in between. CDR3 protein: CASSQGLLGRETQYF. In DNA, the CDR3 is TGTGCCAGCAGCCAAGGTCTTTTGGGGAGGGAGACCCAGTACTTC.

The chain links TRBV11-2 to TRBJ1-1; D uncertain. The CDR3 runs 14 residues. Trimming took off 2 bases at V and 1 base at J, with 8 bases between the two ends. CDR1 SGHAT and CDR2 FQNNGV come from the germline V gene. The CDR3 is CASSLPRQNTEAFF. As DNA, the CDR3 is TGTGCCAGCAGCTTACCCCGACAGAACACTGAAGCTTTCTTT.

This sequence joins TRBV7-3 and TRBJ2-3; 12 positions agree with TRBD2. Germline V gene sequence: CDR1 SGHTA, CDR2 FQGTGA. The CDR3 length is 15 residues. V dropped 5 bases and J dropped 4; count of bases not matched to a gene: 4. CDR3 bases: TGTGCCAGCAGCCCTCGACTAGCGGGAGCAGATACGCAGTATTTT. This gives the protein CASSPRLAGADTQYF.

The chain employs TRBV5-1 and TRBJ2-7; perhaps TRBD1 as D (6 bases). CDR3 length equals 15 residues. The germline CDR1 and CDR2 sequences are SGHRS and YFSETQ. Trimming removed 0 bases from V and 1 base from J, with 11 bases in between. CDR3 amino acids: CASSLATGLSYEQYF. The CDR3 nucleotides are TGCGCCAGCAGCTTGGCAACAGGGTTATCCTACGAGCAGTACTTC.

The chain uses TRBV3-1 (or the pseudogene TRBV3-2) and TRBJ2-7; the match to TRBD2 covers 13 bases. CDR3 size: 15 residues. The V and J ends lost 3 bases and 4 bases, in that order; junction bases with no gene match: 3. Germline loops: CDR1 LGHDT, CDR2 YNNKEL (reference sequence). DNA of the CDR3: TGTGCCAGCAGCCACGGACTAGCGGGAGCGTACGAGCAGTACTTC. Translation: CASSHGLAGAYEQYF.

V and J are TRBV3-1 (or the pseudogene TRBV3-2) and TRBJ2-5, with D possibly TRBD2 on 6 matching bases. CDR1 is LGHDT and CDR2 is YNNKEL in the germline V gene (reference sequence). This CDR3 contains 13 residues. Trimming took 7 bases from V and 2 from J, leaving 11 bases between them. The CDR3 bases are TGTGCCAGCAACCCGGGACTTCAAGAGACCCAGTACTTC. As protein: CASNPGLQETQYF.

The chain carries TRBV5-1 and TRBJ2-6; D gene uncertain. From germline, CDR1 is SGHRS and CDR2 YFSETQ. This CDR3 is 16 amino acids long. With 1 base removed from V and 1 base from J, the gap between germline ends came to 9 bases. The CDR3 coding sequence is TGCGCCAGCAGCTTGCCCAGGTATTCTGGGGCCAACGTCCTGACTTTC. Its protein is CASSLPRYSGANVLTF.